This passage covers 22 T cell receptor beta chains from one sample sequenced in a study of T-cell memory formation after mild COVID-19. TCRdb reprocessed the 5' RACE reads via MiXCR and lists one record per CDR3 protein. The sample includes 90,000 to 130,000 distinct CDR3 sequences, 15% to 20% of them seen just once. The sample taken for sequencing was PBMCs or a T cell subset sorted from them (not recorded which). Source of these receptors: a man between 18 and 29 years old who had mild COVID-19 (a few samples of this study predate the infection). Cell type and time point are not known.

This clonotype was found a few times. CDR3 residues: CASSLQGGQETQYF. The CDR3 bases are TGTGCCAGCAGCTTACAGGGGGGCCAAGAGACCCAGTACTTC. The chain joins TRBV7-3 to TRBJ2-5; the D gene is possibly TRBD1 (7 bases). Between the trimmed V and J ends, which lost 2 bases and 1 base, there was a span of 8 bases. The CDR3 has 14 amino acids. Looked up from germline, CDR1 is SGHTA and CDR2 is FQGTGA. Together with reference TRBV7-3 and TRBJ2-5, the CDR3 gives the full variable domain: GAGVSQTPSNKVTEKGKYVELRCDPISGHTALYWYRQSLGQGPEFLIYFQGTGAADDSGLPNDRFFAVRPEGSVSTLKIQRTERGDSAVYLCASSLQGGQETQYFGPGTRLLVL.

CDR3 amino acids: CASSFFGTGNEKLFF. The CDR3 nucleotides are TGTGCCAGCAGCTTCTTCGGGACAGGAAATGAAAAACTGTTTTTT. This rearrangement joins TRBV7-9 to TRBJ1-4, with 8 nucleotides matching TRBD1. The trim removed 3 bases at V and 5 bases at J, leaving 5 bases unmatched. The CDR3 is 15 residues long. The germline gives CDR1 SEHNR, CDR2 FQNEAQ (reference sequence).

This sequence joins TRBV5-1 and TRBJ2-4; weak D call: TRBD2 (6 bases). Trimming cost V 2 bases and J 9 bases, with 9 bases left between them. The germline CDR1 and CDR2 sequences are SGHRS and YFSETQ. This CDR3 has 12 amino acids. The CDR3 DNA follows: TGCGCCAGCAGCTTCTGGGGAGGCATTCAGTACTTC. It yields the protein CASSFWGGIQYF.

This clonotype was detected a few times. V and J are TRBV7-9 and TRBJ2-3; D unclear. Germline V gives CDR1 SEHNR, CDR2 FQNEAQ (reference sequence). The CDR3 consists of 10 residues. Deletions cut 8 bases from V and 7 bases from J, with 7 bases between. The CDR3 loop is CASGRNTQYF. The CDR3 bases are TGTGCCAGCGGGCGGAATACGCAGTATTTT.

This clonotype was detected only a few times. The chain couples TRBV23-1 to TRBJ2-5; 10 bases agree with TRBD2. TRBV23-1 is labeled an ORF, and its function is uncertain. V trimming: 3 bases; J trimming: 0 bases; junction bases outside the gene matches: 13. This CDR3 is built from 19 residues. The CDR3 here is CASSQISGGSQVYQETQYF. The DNA of the CDR3 is TGCGCCAGCAGTCAGATTAGCGGGGGGAGCCAAGTGTACCAAGAGACCCAGTACTTC.

This clonotype appeared many times. This chain connects TRBV5-4 to TRBJ2-1; 14 nucleotides line up with TRBD2. The CDR3 spans 15 residues. The V gene's germline CDR1 is SGHNT and CDR2 YYREEE (reference sequence). The ends lost 4 bases at V and 7 bases at J; junction bases unmatched: 4. The CDR3: CASSETSGGENEQFF. The CDR3 DNA follows: TGTGCCAGCAGCGAGACTAGCGGGGGGGAAAATGAGCAGTTCTTC.

The chain couples TRBV18 to TRBJ2-3, with a tentative D call TRBD1 (6 bases). V shed 1 base and J shed 10 bases, with 18 bases lying between them. The germline V gene has CDR1 KGHSH and CDR2 LQKENI. This CDR3 has 15 amino acids. For the CDR3, the DNA is TGTGCCAGCTCACCACGGGGGCCAGTCGCTATGGCGCAGTATTTT. Translation: CASSPRGPVAMAQYF.

The CDR3 coding sequence is TGTGCCAGCAGCCCTACCCCGGGACAGGGGTCAGATACGCAGTATTTT. Encoded protein: CASSPTPGQGSDTQYF. This chain links TRBV5-6 with TRBJ2-3, with 10 bases fitting TRBD1. The CDR3 sequence is 16 residues long. CDR1 and CDR2 (germline): SGHDT, YYEEEE. J gave up 4 bases and V 4 bases, and 9 bases lay outside the gene matches.

This clonotype was seen more than once but under ten times. Compared with germline, one end of the junction differs, possibly owing to a read error. The chain uses TRBV5-5 and TRBJ2-1, with TRBD2 as a possible D gene (5 bases). This CDR3 comprises 11 residues. Germline V CDR1 and CDR2: SGHKS, YYEKEE (reference sequence). The CDR3 region has the DNA TGTGCCAGCAGTTTGGTCGGGGTTGCCTTCTTC. It translates to CASSLVGVAFF. The entire variable domain, with the rest obtained from reference TRBV5-5 and TRBJ2-1, is as follows: DAGVTQSPTHLIKTRGQQVTLRCSPISGHKSVSWYQQVLGQGPQFIFQYYEKEERGRGNFPDRFSARQFPNYSSELNVNALLLGDSALYLCASSLVGVAFFGPGTRLTVL.

This clonotype was seen only a few times. The V gene is TRBV6-6, the J gene TRBJ2-6; D gene uncertain. Germline CDR1 and CDR2: MNHNY and SVGAGI (reference sequence). The CDR3 length is 13 residues. The germline V and J ends were trimmed by 7 bases and 2 bases, with 6 bases remaining between them. The CDR3 sequence: CASTSTGANVLTF. CDR3 sequence (DNA): TGTGCCAGCACCTCGACTGGGGCCAACGTCCTGACTTTC.

This clonotype was seen once. The J gene is TRBJ2-3, the V gene TRBV29-1, with a weak D call TRBD2 (6 bases). Trimming stripped 6 bases from V and 6 bases from J, with 16 bases between. Looked up from germline, CDR1 is SQVTM and CDR2 is ANQGSEA. This CDR3 spans 13 amino acids. The CDR3 loop is CSVSSGVSDTQYF. CDR3 coding DNA: TGCAGCGTCAGTAGCGGTGTGTCCGATACGCAGTATTTT.

The V and J genes are TRBV12-3 or TRBV12-4 and TRBJ1-2, with 8 positions matching TRBD1. V shed 3 bases, J shed 7 bases, and the junction held 7 bases outside the gene matches. This CDR3 has 14 amino acids. CDR3 DNA sequence: TGTGCCAGCAGTTTTCTCAGGGGGCAGTTTGGCTACACCTTC. Protein sequence: CASSFLRGQFGYTF.

The rearrangement joins TRBV28 to TRBJ2-1, with 7 bases identical to TRBD1. The junction had 12 bases not matched to a gene; V was cut back by 5 bases and J by 5 bases. Germline values: CDR1 MDHEN, CDR2 SYDVKM. This CDR3 region has 16 residues. CDR3 region: CASSPPRDSHNNEQFF. The CDR3 nucleotides are TGTGCCAGCAGTCCGCCTCGGGACAGCCACAACAATGAGCAGTTCTTC.

This clonotype has just a few counts. The rearrangement links TRBV28 to TRBJ1-1; 9 bases match TRBD1. Germline-derived CDR1 and CDR2 are MDHEN and SYDVKM. There are 12 residues in the CDR3. Trimming at V came to 5 bases and at J to 12 bases, leaving 7 bases not matched to a gene. The CDR3 DNA follows: TGTGCCAGCAGTGGACCCGGGACAGGGTCTTTCTTT. Its protein product is CASSGPGTGSFF. Drawing the rest from reference TRBV28 and TRBJ1-1, the complete variable domain is DVKVTQSSRYLVKRTGEKVFLECVQDMDHENMFWYRQDPGLGLRLIYFSYDVKMKEKGDIPEGYSVSREKKERFSLILESASTNQTSMYLCASSGPGTGSFFGQGTRLTVV.

Only a few counts were recorded for this clonotype. The CDR3 sequence is CASSPRSGGLEQYF. The CDR3 region has the DNA TGTGCCAGCTCACCCCGGTCAGGGGGCCTCGAGCAGTACTTC. This chain joins TRBV18 and TRBJ2-7; 8 nucleotides line up with TRBD1. Trimming at V came to 3 bases and at J to 6 bases, leaving 7 bases not matched to a gene. Germline CDR1 reads KGHSH; CDR2 reads LQKENI. CDR3 size: 14 residues.

This clonotype was observed a few times. V usage is TRBV29-1 and J usage is TRBJ2-3; 7 bases align to TRBD1. CDR3 length equals 14 residues. The V gene's germline CDR1 is SQVTM and CDR2 ANQGSEA. Losses at the gene ends were 7 bases for V and 0 bases for J; bases not matched to a gene: 7. CDR3 DNA: TGCAGCGCTCGCAGGGGGTTTAGCACAGATACGCAGTATTTT. Its translation: CSARRGFSTDTQYF.

This clonotype was observed a few times. V is TRBV20-1 and J is TRBJ1-2, with D uncertain. This CDR3 spans 13 amino acids. CDR1 and CDR2 (germline): DFQATT, SNEGSKA (reference sequence). V was trimmed by 5 bases and J by 1 base, leaving 11 bases between them. As DNA, the CDR3 is TGCAGTGCTCCGGACGGTAGTAACTATGGCTACACCTTC. This gives the protein CSAPDGSNYGYTF.

This clonotype was observed once. The rearrangement links TRBV4-2 to TRBJ1-2; D gene unclear. This CDR3 spans 16 amino acids. V was shortened by 0 bases and J by 0 bases, with 11 bases between the two germline ends. Per germline, CDR1 LGHNA and CDR2 YNFKEQ. The CDR3 sequence is CASSQDPGEPNYGYTF. Written as DNA, the CDR3 is TGTGCCAGCAGCCAAGATCCTGGGGAACCTAACTATGGCTACACCTTC.

This clonotype was seen only a few times. V is TRBV6-6 and J is TRBJ1-6; 7 bases agree with TRBD1. Unmatched junction bases numbered 4, after V lost 5 bases and J lost 6 bases. CDR1 and CDR2 from the germline V gene are MNHNY and SVGAGI (reference sequence). The CDR3 is made up of 14 amino acids. The CDR3 loop is CASSQDRVNSPLHF. Here the CDR3 DNA reads TGTGCCAGCAGTCAAGACAGGGTTAATTCACCCCTCCACTTT.

The V and J genes are TRBV11-2 and TRBJ2-1; D call uncertain. CDR1 and CDR2 (germline): SGHAT, FQNNGV. CDR3 length: 16 amino acids. V lost 4 bases and J 0 bases, leaving 13 bases between the germline ends. Here the CDR3 reads CASSSLQPRSYNEQFF. The DNA of the CDR3 is TGTGCCAGCAGCTCTCTTCAACCCCGCTCCTACAATGAGCAGTTCTTC. The full variable domain, its missing parts supplied by reference TRBV11-2 and TRBJ2-1, is EAGVAQSPRYKIIEKRQSVAFWCNPISGHATLYWYQQILGQGPKLLIQFQNNGVVDDSQLPKDRFSAERLKGVDSTLKIQPAKLEDSAVYLCASSSLQPRSYNEQFFGPGTRLTVL.

This clonotype was seen ten or more times. Here the CDR3 reads CAISEARETQYF. DNA of the CDR3: TGTGCCATCAGTGAGGCTAGAGAGACCCAGTACTTC. The chain combines TRBV10-3 with TRBJ2-5; no clear D. Trimming removed 2 bases from V and 4 bases from J, with 5 bases in between. This CDR3 comprises 12 residues. Germline V CDR1 and CDR2: ENHRY, SYGVKD.

This clonotype was counted ten times or more. J is TRBJ1-3 and V is TRBV5-1; TRBD1 might be the D (5 bases). Between the trimmed V and J ends, which lost 1 base and 7 bases, there was a span of 12 bases. Germline CDR1 SGHRS, CDR2 YFSETQ. The CDR3 is made up of 14 amino acids. The CDR3 coding sequence is TGCGCCAGCAGCTTGTACGGGGACGGCAACACCATATATTTT. Its protein is CASSLYGDGNTIYF.